This T cell receptor beta chain was obtained from a study of CD8 T cells in ankylosing spondylitis. Between the trimmed V and J ends, which lost 2 bases and 9 bases, there was a span of 8 bases. Germline-derived CDR1 and CDR2 are KGHSH and LQKENI. The CDR3 is 12 residues long. The study, taken as a whole, reports: Disease-associated clones were reportedly significantly overrepresented in matched ankylosing spondylitis synovial fluid. Disease-linked clones were CD8+ and relatively rare in peripheral blood. Ankylosing spondylitis blood appeared to carry a characteristic TCR beta motif of several highly homologous variants. Previous work reported some of these motif variants in the synovial fluid and blood of reactive arthritis.

5'-RACE, quantitative and with molecular barcodes, yielded the TCR beta libraries. TCRdb re-derived calls from the 5' RACE reads in MiXCR, one entry per CDR3 protein. The sample has hundreds of thousands of distinct CDR3 sequences; approximately 26% are singletons. Regarding this clonotype: Its antigen is not known.

The receptor comes from a male donor with ankylosing spondylitis. The sequenced sample was blood, either unsorted or a sorted T cell fraction (not recorded which). The V call is TRBV18, the J call TRBJ2-1; TRBD2 is a possible D gene (5 bases). The CDR3: CASSPSRGEQFF. In DNA form, the CDR3 reads TGTGCCAGCTCACCATCACGGGGTGAGCAGTTCTTC.